Given below is one T cell receptor beta chain in context. Its specificity is unknown. The source of the sample is a study of post-analysis software for immune sequencing data. Overall study: In terms of disease course, relapsing-remitting, secondary progressive and progressive-relapsing multiple sclerosis were included.

Overall study findings and caveats: Comparison of patients with controls showed five or six TRBV segments more frequent in patients, TRBV5-6, TRBV5-1 and TRBV20-1 among them. There was significantly lower normalized Chao1 diversity in multiple sclerosis patients than in controls. F measure showed strong co-clustering of same-batch samples.

cDNA libraries of TCR beta carried unique molecular identifiers. cDNA molecules numbering 400,000 to 550,000 came from roughly 1 to 10 million T cells. TCRdb called the PCR reads again in MiXCR, with one record for every CDR3 protein. The profile shows about 770,000 distinct CDR3 sequences, just over 45% of them singletons. This CDR3 region has 13 residues. The V gene end was trimmed by 9 bases and the J gene end by 3 bases; junction bases not matched to a gene: 3. Germline lookup yields CDR1 KGHDR and CDR2 SFDVKD. The sample comprised blood. This rearrangement joins TRBV24-1 to TRBJ2-7; 11 nucleotides align to TRBD2. The source of this sequence is a girl aged 10-17 years with multiple sclerosis. CDR3 loop: CATPGTSGYEQYF. CDR3 nucleotide sequence: TGTGCCACCCCCGGGACTAGCGGCTACGAGCAGTACTTC.